A single sample gave rise to the 6 T cell receptor beta chains below, sequenced in a study of cytomegalovirus exposure and HLA in healthy donors (dated 2017 in TCRdb). The library was produced with the immunoSEQ multiplex PCR assay. The multiplex PCR relied on a mix of 60 forward primers for TCR Vbeta segments and 13 reverse primers for TCR Jbeta segments. Entries here come from immuneACCESS through TCRdb and include only in-frame sequences with V and J called. Some clones fail to appear in such tables; in the studies checked, an unresolved V gene covers under half of the shortfall, and the cause of the remainder is unknown. Here the sample has roughly 190,000 clones; about 90% occur a single time. The leading ten clones occupy approximately 1.1% of the sample. The material sequenced was PBMCs. These receptors were collected from a boy under 10 years old in good health and CMV-seronegative.

This clone was counted once. V usage is TRBV19 and J usage is TRBJ1-5, with TRBD1 matching over 7 bases. With 11 bases clipped from V and 5 bases from J, the junction kept 9 bases outside the gene matches. Germline V gene lookup returns CDR1 LNHDA and CDR2 SQIVND (reference sequence). The CDR3 is 13 amino acids. CDR3 nucleotides: TGTGCCGGTCTTCGACAGGGCGATCAGCCCCAGCATTTT. Protein sequence: CAGLRQGDQPQHF.

This clone was picked up a small number of times. This chain links TRBV2 with TRBJ1-1, with 7 nucleotides matching TRBD1. The CDR3 is made up of 12 amino acids. Germline V gene data show CDR1 as SNHLY and CDR2 as FYNNEI. The V segment lost 6 bases and the J segment 5 bases; nucleotides outside the gene matches: 3. CDR3 coding DNA: TGTGCCAGCAGGGACAGGATTACTGAAGCTTTCTTT. Amino acid sequence: CASRDRITEAFF.

This clone was detected once. The V call is TRBV6-5, the J call TRBJ2-3, with 7 bases fitting TRBD2. CDR1 and CDR2 (germline): MNHEY, SVGAGI. The CDR3 contains 15 residues. V lost 2 bases, J lost 1 base, and 3 bases stayed unmatched. The CDR3 region has the DNA TGTGCCAGCAGTTACGGCGGGAGCCGCACAGATACGCAGTATTTT. Encoded protein: CASSYGGSRTDTQYF.

The gene calls are TRBV21-1 and TRBJ1-1; the D call TRBD1 from the table was never checked on the DNA. TRBV21-1 corresponds to a pseudogene. This CDR3 is built from 13 residues. The CDR3 region has the DNA TGTGCCAGCAGCAAACCTGCAGGGTATTTCGCTTTCTTT. Its translation: CASSKPAGYFAFF.

The CDR3 DNA follows: TGTGCCAGCAGTGAAGACAGAGTAGAGTGGGGGTTTATTAGCGGATCCTACGAGCAGTACTTC. It translates to CASSEDRVEWGFISGSYEQYF. This chain uses TRBV6-1 with TRBJ2-7, with D perhaps matching TRBD2 (6 bases). CDR1 is MNHNS, CDR2 SASEGT, per germline. Trimming took 1 base from V and 1 from J, leaving 29 bases between them. The CDR3 consists of 21 residues.

The genes are TRBV5-1 and TRBJ2-2; TRBD1 matches at 8 bases. V dropped 3 bases and J dropped 1; count of bases not matched to a gene: 5. The length of the CDR3 is 16 residues. The germline gives CDR1 SGHRS, CDR2 YFSETQ. This CDR3 is CASSSPGTGNTGELFF. The CDR3 coding sequence is TGCGCCAGCAGCTCCCCTGGGACAGGGAACACCGGGGAGCTGTTTTTT. Based on the CDR3 plus reference TRBV5-1 and TRBJ2-2, the full variable domain is KAGVTQTPRYLIKTRGQQVTLSCSPISGHRSVSWYQQTPGQGLQFLFEYFSETQRNKGNFPGRFSGRQFSNSRSEMNVSTLELGDSALYLCASSSPGTGNTGELFFGEGSRLTVL.